This TCR beta chain was identified in a study of Graves' ophthalmopathy and Graves' hyperthyroidism. Study findings and constraints: The majority of expanded thyroid clonotypes above 0.001 frequency also occurred in blood. At 60% to 71% sensitivity and approximately 72% specificity, the model predicted progression of the ophthalmopathy.

V was trimmed by 10 bases and J by 1 base, leaving 14 bases between them. The CDR3 length is 14 residues. CDR1 and CDR2 (germline): MDHEN, SYDVKM. The authors amplified TCR beta CDR3 regions, and they did so from RNA transcripts for repertoire sequencing. RT-PCR with HTBI primers came first, then second-round multiplex PCR. Each CDR3 protein gets one entry after TCRdb re-called the multiplex PCR reads with MiXCR. The data contain 150,000 to 200,000 distinct CDR3 sequences, 39% of them singletons. Certain patients were not enrolled. These were patients with other autoimmune diseases, uncontrolled infections, pregnancy or lactation. Diagnostic conclusions were grounded in clinical symptoms, serum thyroxine, TRAb, thyroid ultrasound and orbital computed tomography. This clonotype was recorded at least ten times. The antigen remains undetermined.

Sequenced material: peripheral blood. The sequence was obtained from a man younger than 45 with Graves' ophthalmopathy. This chain links TRBV28 with TRBJ1-5; no firm D call. CDR3 nucleotide sequence: TGTGCCACCGCAAGACATTTAAGCAATCAGCCCCAGCATTTT. Translating it yields CATARHLSNQPQHF.